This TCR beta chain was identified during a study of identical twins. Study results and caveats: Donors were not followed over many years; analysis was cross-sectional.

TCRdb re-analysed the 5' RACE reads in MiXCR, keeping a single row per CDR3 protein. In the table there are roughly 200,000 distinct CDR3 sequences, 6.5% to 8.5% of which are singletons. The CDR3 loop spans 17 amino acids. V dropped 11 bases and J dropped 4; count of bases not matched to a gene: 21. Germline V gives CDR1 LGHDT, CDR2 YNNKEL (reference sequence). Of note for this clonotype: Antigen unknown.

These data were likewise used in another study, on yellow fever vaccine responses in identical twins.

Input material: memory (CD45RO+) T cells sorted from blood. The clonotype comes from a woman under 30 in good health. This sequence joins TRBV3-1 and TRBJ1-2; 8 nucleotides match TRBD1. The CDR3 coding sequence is TGTGCCTCCTGCCAAGTATATGGTCACAGGGGGAGCTATGGCTACACCTTC. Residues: CASCQVYGHRGSYGYTF.